The next 21 T cell receptor beta chains were all read from a single sample in a study of T cell responses to AZD1222 COVID-19 vaccine. The assay was immunoSEQ multiplex PCR, and TCRdb's table has in-frame clones only and misses some. This table holds approximately 150,000 clones, under 95% found once. The material sequenced was peripheral blood, taken on day 0 of AZD1222 vaccination. These TCRs come from an adult in good health.

The CDR3 DNA reads TGTGCCAGCAGCTTTGCAGGGGGTTATGGCTACACCTTC. Its translation is CASSFAGGYGYTF. The V gene is TRBV7-6, the J gene TRBJ1-2, with 7 positions matching TRBD1. Germline V CDR1 and CDR2: SGHVS, FNYEAQ. The trim removed 3 bases at V and 5 bases at J, leaving 3 bases unmatched. The CDR3 runs to 13 residues. Drawing the rest from reference TRBV7-6 and TRBJ1-2, the complete variable domain is GAGVSQSPRYKVTKRGQDVALRCDPISGHVSLYWYRQALGQGPEFLTYFNYEAQQDKSGLPNDRFSAERPEGSISTLTIQRTEQRDSAMYRCASSFAGGYGYTFGSGTRLTVV.

The CDR3 loop is CASSPRGQPPSINTEAFF. The CDR3 DNA follows: TGTGCCAGTAGCCCCAGGGGACAGCCACCCTCAATAAACACTGAAGCTTTCTTT. The rearrangement joins TRBV19 to TRBJ1-1; 7 bases are shared with TRBD1. Germline trimming cut 6 bases from V and 2 bases from J; bases unmatched to any gene: 18. CDR3 length: 18 amino acids. The germline V gene has CDR1 LNHDA and CDR2 SQIVND (reference sequence).

As regards this clone: Compared with germline, one end of the junction differs, possibly owing to a read error. This chain uses TRBV28 with TRBJ1-3, with 7 bases identical to TRBD1. The CDR3 spans 17 residues. Germline values: CDR1 MDHEN, CDR2 SYDVKM. CDR3 amino acids: CASSLFRTGARGNTIYF. CDR3 DNA sequence: TGCGCCAGCAGTTTATTCCGAACAGGGGCGCGTGGAAACACCATATATTTT.

This chain joins TRBV6-5 and TRBJ1-1, with TRBD1 matching over 7 bases. Germline trimming cut 5 bases from V and 4 bases from J; bases unmatched to any gene: 4. Germline-derived CDR1 and CDR2 are MNHEY and SVGAGI. The CDR3 consists of 13 residues. The CDR3 region is CASSLTGVTEAFF. The CDR3 DNA reads as TGTGCCAGCAGTCTCACAGGGGTCACTGAAGCTTTCTTT.

The chain carries TRBV5-1 and TRBJ2-5, with D perhaps being TRBD1 or TRBD2 (6 bases each). This CDR3 is 14 amino acids long. Germline CDR1 and CDR2: SGHRS and YFSETQ. Trimming pared 5 bases from V and 2 bases from J, leaving 13 bases between. CDR3 residues: CASSGGRIQETQYF. The CDR3 bases are TGCGCCAGCAGTGGGGGGCGAATTCAAGAGACCCAGTACTTC.

V is TRBV14 and J is TRBJ1-6, with D hard to call. Trimming took 3 bases from V and 7 from J, leaving 16 bases between them. The V gene's germline CDR1 is SGHDN and CDR2 FVKESK. The CDR3 runs 16 residues. The CDR3 loop reads CASSHRGGLSNSPLHF. In DNA form, the CDR3 reads TGTGCCAGCAGCCACCGAGGAGGTTTGAGCAATTCACCCCTCCACTTT.

This chain connects TRBV3-1 (or the pseudogene TRBV3-2) to TRBJ1-1; maybe TRBD1 (6 bases). The CDR3 has 16 residues. The V gene lost 2 bases and the J gene lost 1 base, with 14 bases spanning the gap. Per the germline V gene, CDR1 is LGHDT and CDR2 is YNNKEL (reference sequence). The CDR3: CASSQYTGGPNTEAFF. The CDR3 coding sequence is TGTGCCAGCAGCCAATATACTGGGGGCCCGAACACTGAAGCTTTCTTT.

V usage is TRBV6-2 or TRBV6-3 and J usage is TRBJ2-7; the match to TRBD2 covers 10 bases. Germline CDR1 MNHEY, CDR2 SVGEGT. This CDR3 has 18 amino acids. Unmatched junction bases numbered 13, after V lost 0 bases and J lost 5 bases. This chain's CDR3 is CASSYSLPASGSRNEQYF. In DNA, the CDR3 is TGTGCCAGCAGTTACTCCCTTCCTGCTAGCGGGAGCAGAAACGAGCAGTACTTC.

Comment on this clone: Other DNA variants within this sample encode the same CDR3. The chain links TRBV19 to TRBJ2-3; 11 positions match TRBD2. The CDR3 is 14 residues long. The J segment lost 0 bases and the V segment lost 9 bases, leaving 2 bases of the junction unmatched. CDR1 LNHDA and CDR2 SQIVND come from the germline V gene (reference sequence). In DNA form, the CDR3 reads TGTGCCAGCCGGACTAGCGGGAGCACAGATACGCAGTATTTT. Translation gives CASRTSGSTDTQYF.

This chain joins TRBV18 and TRBJ1-3, with D possibly matching TRBD1 (5 bases). The CDR3 loop spans 15 amino acids. The germline gives CDR1 KGHSH, CDR2 LQKENI. The ends were cut back, 6 bases at V and 8 bases at J, with 20 bases in the middle. The CDR3 sequence: CASSPRQPRRDTIYF. The CDR3 nucleotides read TGTGCCAGCTCCCCAAGACAGCCGAGGAGGGACACCATATATTTT.

The chain employs TRBV5-1 and TRBJ2-2, with D possibly being TRBD1 (7 bases). Germline V CDR1 and CDR2: SGHRS, YFSETQ. The V end lost 4 bases, the J end lost 1 base, and 11 bases lay between the germline ends. This CDR3 spans 15 amino acids. The CDR3 reads CASSAGTENTGELFF. CDR3 nucleotides: TGCGCCAGCAGCGCGGGGACAGAGAACACCGGGGAGCTGTTTTTT.

The chain joins TRBV4-2 to TRBJ2-3; 8 nucleotides line up with TRBD2. Germline V gene data show CDR1 as LGHNA and CDR2 as YNFKEQ. The CDR3 runs 15 residues. Trimming at V came to 3 bases and at J to 6 bases, leaving 8 bases not matched to a gene. CDR3 nucleotide sequence: TGTGCCAGCAGCCACAGAGCGGGAGATCAGGATACGCAGTATTTT. It codes for CASSHRAGDQDTQYF.

The J gene is TRBJ1-6, the V gene TRBV4-3, with D possibly being TRBD1 (5 bases). Germline V lookup: CDR1 LGHNA, CDR2 YSLEER. Trimming left V 2 bases short and J 10 bases short, with 9 bases between. This CDR3 spans 13 amino acids. The CDR3 region has the DNA TGCGCCAGCAGCCAATCTGGGGACTCACCCCTCCACTTT. It codes for CASSQSGDSPLHF.

The V and J genes are TRBV7-2 and TRBJ1-2; weak D call: TRBD1 (5 bases). The CDR3 length is 15 residues. V was clipped by 1 base and J by 1 base, with 10 bases between them. CDR1 and CDR2 from the germline V gene are SGHTA and FQGNSA. The CDR3 DNA reads as TGTGCCAGCAGCTTAGGGGCGGGGGTTAACTATGGCTACACCTTC. Amino acids: CASSLGAGVNYGYTF.

This chain connects TRBV14 to TRBJ2-4; D gene unclear. This CDR3 has 15 amino acids. Germline assignment: CDR1 SGHDN and CDR2 FVKESK. Trimming cost V 0 bases and J 7 bases, with 13 bases left between them. CDR3 residues: CASSQEGGVRNIQYF. For the CDR3, the DNA is TGTGCCAGCAGCCAAGAAGGTGGTGTCAGGAACATTCAGTACTTC.

This rearrangement joins TRBV5-1 to TRBJ2-1; D gene uncertain. This CDR3 region has 14 residues. The V gene's germline CDR1 is SGHRS and CDR2 YFSETQ. The ends were cut back, 1 base at V and 5 bases at J, with 10 bases in the middle. The chain's CDR3 is CASSLPAHHNEQFF. As DNA, the CDR3 is TGCGCCAGCAGCTTGCCAGCCCACCACAATGAGCAGTTCTTC.

The chain carries TRBV7-2 and TRBJ2-4, with D unresolved. This CDR3 has 16 amino acids. Germline CDR1 SGHTA, CDR2 FQGNSA. Trimming cost V 2 bases and J 0 bases, with 11 bases left between them. The CDR3 loop reads CASSLNPTGAKNIQYF. CDR3 nucleotides: TGTGCCAGCAGCTTAAACCCGACCGGAGCCAAAAACATTCAGTACTTC.

The chain carries TRBV3-1 (or the pseudogene TRBV3-2) and TRBJ2-1; TRBD2 matches at 13 bases. This CDR3 is 16 amino acids long. The junction had 1 base not matched to a gene; V was cut back by 0 bases and J by 5 bases. Germline V gene data show CDR1 as LGHDT and CDR2 as YNNKEL (reference sequence). DNA of the CDR3: TGTGCCAGCAGCCAAGAGGGACTAGCGGGACACAATGAGCAGTTCTTC. This gives the protein CASSQEGLAGHNEQFF.

The table lists this clone with a few counts. V and J are TRBV28 and TRBJ2-1, with 8 positions matching TRBD2. This CDR3 is 16 amino acids long. Germline assignment: CDR1 MDHEN and CDR2 SYDVKM. The V and J ends lost 3 bases and 6 bases, in that order; junction bases with no gene match: 10. CDR3 amino acids: CASSFRLARGTNEQFF. In DNA, the CDR3 is TGTGCCAGCAGTTTCCGACTAGCGAGAGGGACCAATGAGCAGTTCTTC.

The chain couples TRBV28 to TRBJ1-5; D is undetermined. Germline CDR1 is MDHEN and CDR2 is SYDVKM. The CDR3 sequence is 14 residues long. The V gene lost 10 bases and the J gene lost 0 bases, with 13 bases spanning the gap. The CDR3 region is CATSTDHSNQPQHF. DNA for the CDR3: TGTGCCACCTCGACTGACCATAGCAATCAGCCCCAGCATTTT.

This clone was observed a single time. The rearrangement uses TRBV27 and TRBJ2-1; maybe TRBD1 (5 bases). Trimming pared 3 bases from V and 7 bases from J, leaving 16 bases between. Germline CDR1 and CDR2: MNHEY and SMNVEV (reference sequence). The CDR3 extends over 15 amino acids. This CDR3 reads CASSFLGVERNEQFF. DNA of the CDR3: TGTGCCAGCAGTTTTCTAGGGGTGGAGAGAAATGAGCAGTTCTTC.